This T cell receptor beta chain was identified during a study of Graves' ophthalmopathy and Graves' hyperthyroidism. Findings of the study overall: In separating ophthalmopathy from stable hyperthyroidism, a 13-signature model achieved roughly 90% sensitivity and 81.08% specificity.

In regard to this clonotype: The antigen is undetermined.

Researchers took RNA transcripts and amplified TCR beta CDR3 regions from them. RT-PCR was first run with HTBI primers, then multiplex PCR in a second round. TCRdb ran MiXCR on the multiplex PCR reads and lists one entry per CDR3 protein. Among about 740,000 distinct CDR3 sequences, approximately 40% were seen once, and the ten largest hold approximately 43%. All donors with ophthalmopathy were recorded as having moderate-to-severe activity, CAS ≥3, NOSPECS ≥4 and a duration under 3 months. PBMCs originated in roughly 11 ml of fresh peripheral blood. Sequencing was done on a sample of peripheral blood. This receptor was obtained from an adult man with Graves' ophthalmopathy.

The chain's CDR3 is CASSQPDTPYEQYF. The DNA of the CDR3 is TGCGCCAGCAGCCAGCCCGACACACCCTACGAGCAGTACTTC. The rearrangement joins TRBV4-1 to TRBJ2-7; no clear D gene. The CDR3 runs 14 residues. Germline loops: CDR1 MGHRA, CDR2 YSYEKL. The germline V and J ends were trimmed by 3 bases and 2 bases, with 11 bases remaining between them.